This is a list of T cell receptor beta chains from one sample in a study of early T cells in non-severe SARS-CoV-2 infection. TCRdb re-derived calls from the 5' RACE reads in MiXCR, one entry per CDR3 protein. The data hold about 60,000 distinct CDR3 sequences, with roughly 9.1% observed a single time. Sequenced: whole blood. All receptors come from an adult who was a healthcare worker with PCR-confirmed SARS-CoV-2 infection or an uninfected control (not recorded which). Each CDR3 is given with its conserved first and last residue. D genes are given only for firm matches. The size of a clone is reported for some rows only, either as once, few or many, or as a class for expanded clones.

j_call | v_call | d_call | clone_size | cdr3_nt | cdr3_aa
TRBJ1-1 | TRBV21-1 | . | . | TGTGCCAGCAGCCCGGGTACTGAAGCTTTCTTT | CASSPGTEAFF
TRBJ2-5 | TRBV5-1 | . | . | TGCGCCAGCAGCATCGGACCTGGAGAGACCCAGTACTTC | CASSIGPGETQYF
TRBJ1-2 | TRBV19 | . | many | TGTGCCAGTAGCAAGACATTCGGGATCTATGGCTACACCTTC | CASSKTFGIYGYTF
TRBJ2-2 | TRBV13 | . | once | TGTGCCAGCCGAAGGCCGAGGGGAACCGGGGAGCTGTTTTTT | CASRRPRGTGELFF
TRBJ1-5 | TRBV7-9 | . | many | TGTGCCAGCAGCTTGGGATCGGACGGCTATAGCAATCAGCCCCAGCATTTT | CASSLGSDGYSNQPQHF
TRBJ2-5 | TRBV6-5 | . | few | TGTGCCAGCAGTCCCCTCTTGGTCCGGGCCCAGTACTTC | CASSPLLVRAQYF
TRBJ2-3 | TRBV25-1 | . | many | TGTGCCAGCAGTGATCTTAGCGACCGCACAGATACGCAGTATTTT | CASSDLSDRTDTQYF
TRBJ2-3 | TRBV29-1 | TRBD2 | . | TGCAGCCTTCTCTTAGCGGGAGGCTCGACAGATACGCAGTATTTT | CSLLLAGGSTDTQYF
TRBJ2-1 | TRBV5-5 | TRBD1 | few | TGTGCCAGCAGCTCTTCGGACAGGGTCCATGAGCAGTTCTTC | CASSSSDRVHEQFF
TRBJ2-4 | TRBV6-1 | . | . | TGTGCCAGCAGTGAACCCAGACCCGGTAGGGGGAAAAACATTCAGTACTTC | CASSEPRPGRGKNIQYF
TRBJ2-1 | TRBV18 | . | many | TGTGCCAGCTCACCCGTTGGCGGGCTAGTTAATGAGCAGTTCTTC | CASSPVGGLVNEQFF
TRBJ2-5 | TRBV2 | TRBD2 | many | TGTGCCAGCAGCGGGGGACTAGCGGGAGAGACCCAGTACTTC | CASSGGLAGETQYF
TRBJ1-1 | TRBV6-4 | . | few | TGTGCCAGCAAGGCGAGAGCGGGGGCTGAAGCTTTCTTT | CASKARAGAEAFF
TRBJ2-5 | TRBV12-3/TRBV12-4 | . | many | TGTGCCAGCAGTTTCGGACAGCAAGACGGGACCCAGTACTTC | CASSFGQQDGTQYF
TRBJ2-1 | TRBV2 | TRBD2 | many | TGTGCCAGCAGTGAAGCTAGCGGGAGGTTCTCGGGTGAGCAGTTCTTC | CASSEASGRFSGEQFF
TRBJ1-5 | TRBV12-3/TRBV12-4 | . | . | TGTGCCAGCAGTTTAATGGTGGGGGGCAATCAGCCCCAGCATTTT | CASSLMVGGNQPQHF
TRBJ2-2 | TRBV7-2 | . | . | TGTGCCAGACAGGGTAAAAACACCGGGGAGCTGTTTTTT | CARQGKNTGELFF
TRBJ2-7 | TRBV11-2 | . | . | TGTGCCAGCAGCTTATCTTACCTAGGGATATGGTCCTACGAGCAGTACTTC | CASSLSYLGIWSYEQYF
TRBJ2-7 | TRBV6-2/TRBV6-3 | . | many | TGTGCCAGCAGTTACTCGAATATTGGGATGGAGCAGTACTTC | CASSYSNIGMEQYF
TRBJ2-7 | TRBV19 | TRBD2 | . | TGTGCCAGTAGTATCTTGTTAGCGGGTGAGCAGTACTTC | CASSILLAGEQYF
TRBJ1-1 | TRBV20-1 | . | few | TGCAGCGCTAAGGACGGGGGAAGGAACACTGAAGCTTTCTTT | CSAKDGGRNTEAFF
TRBJ1-6 | TRBV20-1 | TRBD1 | many | TGCAGTGCTAGAGATGGAGGGACAGCAAGGGATTCACCCCTCCACTTT | CSARDGGTARDSPLHF
TRBJ2-1 | TRBV5-1 | . | . | TGCGCCAGCAGCTTGGAGGTGAAAAACAATGAGCAGTTCTTC | CASSLEVKNNEQFF
TRBJ2-7 | TRBV12-3/TRBV12-4 | TRBD2 | many | TGTGCCAGCAGACCCGGGAGGGCCCTCGGCTACGAGCAGTACTTC | CASRPGRALGYEQYF
TRBJ2-1 | TRBV12-3/TRBV12-4 | TRBD2 | . | TGTGCCAGCAGTTTAGGCCTAACTAGCGACGAGCAGTTCTTC | CASSLGLTSDEQFF
TRBJ2-5 | TRBV5-1 | . | . | TGCGCCAGCAGCTTACCCAGAGAAGAGACCCAGTACTTC | CASSLPREETQYF
TRBJ2-3 | TRBV7-2 | TRBD2 | many | TGTGCCAGCAGCTTTAATATCGTGCGGGAGTTTGGGAGCACAGATACGCAGTATTTT | CASSFNIVREFGSTDTQYF
TRBJ2-1 | TRBV7-9 | TRBD1 | many | TGTGCCAGCAGTCTTCCGGGACAGGGGGCTGTTAATGAGCAGTTCTTC | CASSLPGQGAVNEQFF
TRBJ2-2 | TRBV7-2 | . | many | TGTGCCAGCAGCTTAAGGCAGGGTCGGACCGGGGAGCTGTTTTTT | CASSLRQGRTGELFF
TRBJ2-3 | TRBV6-5 | . | . | TGTGCCAGCAGCCGCGGATCTAGGCTTTCTAGCACAGATACGCAGTATTTT | CASSRGSRLSSTDTQYF
TRBJ2-1 | TRBV5-4 | TRBD1 | . | TGTGCCAGCAGCTTGGCGGGACAGCCTAGGTACAATGAGCAGTTCTTC | CASSLAGQPRYNEQFF
TRBJ2-2 | TRBV6-1 | . | . | TGTGCCAGCAGTGAACAGGGGCGTCCCACCGGGGAGCTGTTTTTT | CASSEQGRPTGELFF
TRBJ2-5 | TRBV20-1 | . | . | TGCAGTGCTAGCGGCGGGCGGGAGACCCAGTACTTC | CSASGGRETQYF
TRBJ1-1 | TRBV25-1 | . | many | TGTGCCAGCAGTGGGGTGAACACTGAAGCTTTCTTT | CASSGVNTEAFF
TRBJ2-3 | TRBV29-1 | . | many | TGCAGCGCAGATGGTTGGGCCCAGGTCACAGATACGCAGTATTTT | CSADGWAQVTDTQYF
TRBJ2-1 | TRBV30 | . | few | TGTGCCTGGTCAGGGGACCTCTACAATGAGCAGTTCTTC | CAWSGDLYNEQFF